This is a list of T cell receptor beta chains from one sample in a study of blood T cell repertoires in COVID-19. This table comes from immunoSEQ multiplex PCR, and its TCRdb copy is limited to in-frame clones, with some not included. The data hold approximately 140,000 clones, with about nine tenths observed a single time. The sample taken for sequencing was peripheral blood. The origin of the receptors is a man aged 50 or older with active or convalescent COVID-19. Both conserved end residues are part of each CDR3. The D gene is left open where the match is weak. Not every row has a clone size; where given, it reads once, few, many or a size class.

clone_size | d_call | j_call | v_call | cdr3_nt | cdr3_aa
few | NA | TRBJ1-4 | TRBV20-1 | TGCAGTGCTAGTCTCCAGAGGGGGACTAATGAAAAACTGTTTTTT | CSASLQRGTNEKLFF
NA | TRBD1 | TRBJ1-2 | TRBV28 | TGTGCCAGCAGTTTCCCGGGACAGGGACGAGGCTACACCTTC | CASSFPGQGRGYTF
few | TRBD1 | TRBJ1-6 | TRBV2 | TGTGCCAGCAGATGGGACAGTAATAATTCACCCCTCCACTTT | CASRWDSNNSPLHF
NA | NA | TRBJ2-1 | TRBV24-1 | TGTGCCACCAGTGATTACTCTAGCGCATACAATGAGCAGTTCTTC | CATSDYSSAYNEQFF
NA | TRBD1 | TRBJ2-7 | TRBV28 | TGTGCCAGCAGTGGGGACAGTTACCCCTACGAGCAGTACTTC | CASSGDSYPYEQYF
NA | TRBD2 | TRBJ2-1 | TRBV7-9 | TGTGCCAGCAGCCTACTAGCGGGGGGGTACAATGAGCAGTTCTTC | CASSLLAGGYNEQFF
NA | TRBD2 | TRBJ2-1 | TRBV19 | TGTGCCAGTAGTATAGACGGCGGGAGGGCCAATGAGCAGTTCTTC | CASSIDGGRANEQFF
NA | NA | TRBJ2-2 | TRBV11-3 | TGTGCCAGCAGCTTAGAAGGGGCCGGGGAGCTGTTTTTT | CASSLEGAGELFF
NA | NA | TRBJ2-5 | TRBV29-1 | TGCAGTGCCCTAGCGACCCAAGAGACCCAGTACTTC | CSALATQETQYF
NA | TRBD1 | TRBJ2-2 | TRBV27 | TGTGCCAGCACAGGGGGCACCGGGGAGCTGTTTTTT | CASTGGTGELFF
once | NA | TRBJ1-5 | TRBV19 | TGTGCCAGTACGGGGTTAAGGCAGCCCCAGCATTTT | CASTGLRQPQHF
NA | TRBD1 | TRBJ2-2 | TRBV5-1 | TGCGCCAGCAGCCGGGGACAGGGGACCGGGGAGCTGTTTTTT | CASSRGQGTGELFF
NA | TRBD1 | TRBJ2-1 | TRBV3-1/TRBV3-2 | TGTGCCAGCAGCCAAGAATCAGGGGGCGCCTACAATGAGCAGTTCTTC | CASSQESGGAYNEQFF
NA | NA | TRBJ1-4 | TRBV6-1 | TGTGCCAGCAGTGAACTTAGGAGCGAAAAACTGTTTTTT | CASSELRSEKLFF
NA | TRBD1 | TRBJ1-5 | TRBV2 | TGTGCCAGCTTAGGGACAGTCGGCAATCAGCCCCAGCATTTT | CASLGTVGNQPQHF
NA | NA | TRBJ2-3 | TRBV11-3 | TGTGCCAGCAGTTCACAGACAGATACGCAGTATTTT | CASSSQTDTQYF
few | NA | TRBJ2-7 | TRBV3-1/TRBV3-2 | TGTGCCAGCAGCCAAGGGGGACTTGCCTACGAGCAGTACTTC | CASSQGGLAYEQYF
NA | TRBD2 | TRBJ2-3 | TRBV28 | TGTGCCAGCAGTTTATCCCGACTTGATCCGCGGGAGGGTTCAGATACGCAGTATTTT | CASSLSRLDPREGSDTQYF
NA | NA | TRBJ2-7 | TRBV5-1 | TGCGCCAGCAGCTTGAAAGATCAGGACGAGCAGTACTTC | CASSLKDQDEQYF
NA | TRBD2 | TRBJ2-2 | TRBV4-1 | TGCGCCAGCAGCCAATCCGGCGGGAGTCCCCCCGGGGAGCTGTTTTTT | CASSQSGGSPPGELFF
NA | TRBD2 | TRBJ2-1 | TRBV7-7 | TGTGCTAGCAGCCGGGCGGGAGGAACAGATGAGCAGTTCTTC | CASSRAGGTDEQFF
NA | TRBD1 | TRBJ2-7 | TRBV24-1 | TGTGCCACCAGTGATCCGGCCAGGGGGAATGAGCAGTACTTC | CATSDPARGNEQYF
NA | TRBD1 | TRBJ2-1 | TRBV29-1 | TGCAGCGTTGTAGGGGGCGATTCTATATTGATCAATGAGCAGTTCTTC | CSVVGGDSILINEQFF
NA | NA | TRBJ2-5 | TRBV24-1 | TGTGCCACCAGTGCCAGAACAGGTGAAGAGACCCAGTACTTC | CATSARTGEETQYF
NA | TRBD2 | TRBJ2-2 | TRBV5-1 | TGCGCCAGCAGCTTGCACCGGGAGGGCACCGGGAAGCTGTTTTTT | CASSLHREGTGKLFF
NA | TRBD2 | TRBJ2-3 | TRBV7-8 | TGTGCCAGCAGCTCCAAACCTAGCGGGATCTTCACAGATACGCAGTATTTT | CASSSKPSGIFTDTQYF
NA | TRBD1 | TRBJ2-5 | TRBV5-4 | TGTGCCAGCAGGGAACAGGGGGCGCCCGGAGAGACCCAGTACTTC | CASREQGAPGETQYF
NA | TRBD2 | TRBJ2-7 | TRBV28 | TGTGCCAGCAGTTTTAGCGGGAGGTCCTCCTACGAGCAGTACTTC | CASSFSGRSSYEQYF
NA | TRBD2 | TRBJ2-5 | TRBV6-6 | TGTGCCAGCAGTTCACTAGCGGAAGAGACCCAGTACTTC | CASSSLAEETQYF
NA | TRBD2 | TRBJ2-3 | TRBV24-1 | TGTGCCACCAGGGGGGGGGCAGATACGCAGTATTTT | CATRGGADTQYF
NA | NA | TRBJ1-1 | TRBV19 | TGTGCCAGCGGAGAGGTGGGGAGCACTGAAGCTTTCTTT | CASGEVGSTEAFF
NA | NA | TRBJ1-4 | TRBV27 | TGTGCCAGCAGTACCCGCGGACAGCCTGAAAAACTGTTTTTT | CASSTRGQPEKLFF
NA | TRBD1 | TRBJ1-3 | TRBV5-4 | TGTGCCAGCAGTTCGGGACAGGGGGCGATTCCCTCTGGAAACACCATATATTTT | CASSSGQGAIPSGNTIYF
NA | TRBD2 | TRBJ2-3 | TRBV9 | TGTGCCAGCAGCGTCGAGATAGCGGGGGTCACAGATACGCAGTATTTT | CASSVEIAGVTDTQYF
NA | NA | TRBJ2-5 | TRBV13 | TGTGCCAGCAGCCCGTCTAATGCCTACCAAGAGACCCAGTACTTC | CASSPSNAYQETQYF
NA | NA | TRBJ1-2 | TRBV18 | TGTGCCAGCTCACCACCGGACACTCCGAAAGGGGGAGGCTACACCTTC | CASSPPDTPKGGGYTF
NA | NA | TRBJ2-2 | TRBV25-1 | TGTGCCAGCAGTGTACTGGACACCGGGGAGCTGTTTTTT | CASSVLDTGELFF
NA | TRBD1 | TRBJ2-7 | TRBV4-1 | TGCGCCAGCAGCCAGACCCGGGACAGGGGCGCCTACGAGCAGTACTTC | CASSQTRDRGAYEQYF
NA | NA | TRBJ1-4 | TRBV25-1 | TGTGCCAGCAGTGATTTCCAGGGCCTAACTAATGAAAAACTGTTTTTT | CASSDFQGLTNEKLFF
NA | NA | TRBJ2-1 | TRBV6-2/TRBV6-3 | TGTGCCAGCAGTTACCCGACAGGAACGGGCTCCTACAATGAGCAGTTCTTC | CASSYPTGTGSYNEQFF
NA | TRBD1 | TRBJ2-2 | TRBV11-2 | TGTGCCAGCAGCTATATCAGGACAGGGGGCACCGGGGAGCTGTTTTTT | CASSYIRTGGTGELFF
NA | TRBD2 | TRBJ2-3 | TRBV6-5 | TGTGCCAGCAGTTACCGGGGGGAGTACACAGATACGCAGTATTTT | CASSYRGEYTDTQYF
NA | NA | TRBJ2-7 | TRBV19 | TGTGCCAGTGGAGGGAGCCCCTACGAGCAGTACTTC | CASGGSPYEQYF
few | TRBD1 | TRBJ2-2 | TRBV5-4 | TGTGCCAGCAGCCCCCCAGGGGGTGGAACCGGGGAGCTGTTTTTT | CASSPPGGGTGELFF
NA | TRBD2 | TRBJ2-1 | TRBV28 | TGTGCCAGCAGGATGAGCGGGAGGCCCTACAATGAGCAGTTCTTC | CASRMSGRPYNEQFF
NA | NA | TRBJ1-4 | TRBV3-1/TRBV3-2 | TGTGCCAGCAGCCAATCTGGTGTCGGGTTGGGTGAAAAACTGTTTTTT | CASSQSGVGLGEKLFF
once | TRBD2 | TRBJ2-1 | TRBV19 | TGTGCCAGTAGTATCCGGGGACTAGCGGTCAATGAGCAGTTCTTC | CASSIRGLAVNEQFF
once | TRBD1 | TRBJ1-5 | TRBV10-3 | TGTGCCATCAGTGCGAGGACAGGGGATAGCAATCAGCCCCAGCATTTT | CAISARTGDSNQPQHF
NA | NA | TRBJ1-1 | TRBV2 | TGTGCCAGCAGTGTCGGAGGTGGCAGTACGAACACTGAAGCTTTCTTT | CASSVGGGSTNTEAFF
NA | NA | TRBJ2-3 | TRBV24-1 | TGTGCCACCAGTGATTCAGTCCAGGGACTCGCAGGCGATACGCAGTATTTT | CATSDSVQGLAGDTQYF
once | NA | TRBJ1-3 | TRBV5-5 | TGTGCCAGCAGCAGGGCGCCGGGAGTCTCTGGAAACACCATATATTTT | CASSRAPGVSGNTIYF
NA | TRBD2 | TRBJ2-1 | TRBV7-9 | TGTGCCAGCAGCTTAGGGGGGCTACTAGCGGGAAATGAGCAGTTCTTC | CASSLGGLLAGNEQFF
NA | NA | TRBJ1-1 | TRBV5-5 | TGTGCCAGCAGCTTGTTTAGGAACACTGAAGCTTTCTTT | CASSLFRNTEAFF
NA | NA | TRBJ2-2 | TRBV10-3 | TGTGCCATCAGCGATCCAGGGTTCACCGGGGAGCTGTTTTTT | CAISDPGFTGELFF
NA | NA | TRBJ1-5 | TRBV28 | TGTGCCAGCAGTGTTGCCCAGTATTATCAGCCCCAGCATTTT | CASSVAQYYQPQHF
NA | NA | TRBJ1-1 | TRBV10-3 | TGTGCCATCAGTGAGGGACAGAACACTGAAGCTTTCTTT | CAISEGQNTEAFF
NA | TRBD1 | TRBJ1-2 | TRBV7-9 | TGTGCCAGCAGCTCCGGACAGGGGTATGGCTACACCTTC | CASSSGQGYGYTF
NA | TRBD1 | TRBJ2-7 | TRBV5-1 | TGCGCCAGCAGCTCCGACGGGACAGTCTACGAGCAGTACTTC | CASSSDGTVYEQYF
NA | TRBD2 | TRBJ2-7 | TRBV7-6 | TGTGCCAGCAGCTTCTCTAGCGGGCTCCCCTACGAGCAGTACTTC | CASSFSSGLPYEQYF